This is a list of T cell receptor beta chains from one sample in a study of response to subunit inactivated influenza vaccine. TCRdb called the RT-PCR reads again in MiXCR, with one record for every CDR3 protein. The sample lists about 160,000 distinct CDR3 sequences; roughly 11% were seen once. The source material was non-naive T cells sorted from PBMCs, sampled about 6 weeks after vaccination. The receptors stem from a man aged 50 or older who received an inactivated influenza vaccine. The CDR3 runs from the conserved cysteine through the conserved F or W. The order of the fields is J gene, D gene, clone size, V gene, CDR3 protein, CDR3 DNA. D genes are given only for firm matches. Some rows have no size entry. The others give once, few or many, or a class for an expanded clone.

J: TRBJ1-6; D: TRBD1; size: once; V: TRBV10-3; CDR3: CAISESGQGSSPLHF; DNA: TGTGCCATCAGTGAGTCTGGACAGGGTAGTTCACCCCTCCACTTT
J: TRBJ1-6; D: NA; size: few; V: TRBV20-1; CDR3: CSARGAHNSPLHF; DNA: TGCAGTGCTAGAGGAGCCCATAATTCACCCCTCCACTTT
J: TRBJ2-7; D: TRBD1; size: NA; V: TRBV5-1; CDR3: CASSPWGQGAYEQYF; DNA: TGCGCCAGCAGCCCCTGGGGACAGGGGGCCTACGAGCAGTACTTC
J: TRBJ2-6; D: TRBD1; size: few; V: TRBV2; CDR3: CASSPDSNDRAGANVLTF; DNA: TGTGCCAGCAGTCCCGACTCCAATGACAGGGCTGGGGCCAACGTCCTGACTTTC
J: TRBJ2-7; D: NA; size: many; V: TRBV9; CDR3: CASSVAGSSSGEQYF; DNA: TGTGCCAGCAGCGTAGCGGGGAGCAGCTCTGGGGAGCAGTACTTC
J: TRBJ2-7; D: TRBD2; size: few; V: TRBV7-6; CDR3: CASSPREDYEQYF; DNA: TGTGCCAGCAGCCCCCGGGAGGACTACGAGCAGTACTTC
J: TRBJ1-5; D: TRBD1; size: NA; V: TRBV7-9; CDR3: CASGTGDQPQHF; DNA: TGTGCCAGCGGGACAGGGGACCAGCCCCAGCATTTT
J: TRBJ2-1; D: NA; size: many; V: TRBV6-2/TRBV6-3; CDR3: CASSYSRRNEQFF; DNA: TGTGCCAGCAGTTACTCGAGACGCAATGAGCAGTTCTTC
J: TRBJ1-2; D: NA; size: few; V: TRBV4-3; CDR3: CASSQGTLRGRGYTF; DNA: TGCGCCAGCAGCCAAGGGACCCTCCGGGGAAGGGGCTACACCTTC
J: TRBJ2-7; D: NA; size: few; V: TRBV5-1; CDR3: CASSLANGPEWEQYF; DNA: TGCGCCAGCAGCTTGGCAAATGGCCCCGAGTGGGAGCAGTACTTC